Following are 31 T cell receptor beta chains from one sample sequenced in a study of T cell responses to AZD1222 COVID-19 vaccine. Profiled with immunoSEQ multiplex PCR; TCRdb holds only in-frame clones, not every one. The sample has approximately 140,000 clones; over 90% are singletons. Sample: peripheral blood, taken on day 0 of AZD1222 vaccination. These TCRs come from an adult in good health.

The chain is built from TRBV6-5 and TRBJ2-1; D is uncertain. Trimming removed 7 bases at V and 9 bases at J, with 10 bases between. The germline gives CDR1 MNHEY, CDR2 SVGAGI. The CDR3 sequence is 11 residues long. The CDR3 DNA reads TGTGCCAGCACCCACCGGAGTGAGCAGTTCTTC. The encoded protein is CASTHRSEQFF.

The V and J genes are TRBV28 and TRBJ2-3; 8 bases match TRBD2. Trimming cost V 6 bases and J 2 bases; bases outside gene matches: 10. In germline, CDR1 is MDHEN, CDR2 SYDVKM. The length of the CDR3 is 16 residues. This chain's CDR3 is CASRTGRGVNTDTQYF. The DNA of the CDR3 is TGTGCCAGCAGAACTGGGCGGGGGGTGAACACAGATACGCAGTATTTT.

This chain links TRBV30 with TRBJ2-2; the match to TRBD2 covers 11 bases. There are 15 residues in the CDR3. J gave up 5 bases and V 1 base, and 3 bases lay outside the gene matches. Germline V gene data show CDR1 as GTSNPN and CDR2 as SVGIG (reference sequence). DNA for the CDR3: TGTGCCTGGAGTGCGAGACTAGCGGGAACCGGGGAGCTGTTTTTT. Translated: CAWSARLAGTGELFF.

The chain carries TRBV7-6 and TRBJ1-2, with 8 bases lining up with TRBD1. CDR1 is SGHVS, CDR2 FNYEAQ, per germline. V gave up 1 base and J gave up 8 bases; unmatched junction bases: 12. The CDR3 consists of 16 residues. The CDR3 reads CASSLEGTGGFGGYTF. The CDR3 coding sequence is TGTGCCAGCAGCTTAGAGGGTACAGGGGGGTTCGGCGGCTACACCTTC.

This clone was observed once. This chain uses TRBV5-1 with TRBJ1-6, with TRBD1 identical over 7 bases. CDR1 is SGHRS, CDR2 YFSETQ, per germline. Germline trimming cut 5 bases from V and 6 bases from J; bases unmatched to any gene: 5. This CDR3 comprises 14 residues. The chain's CDR3 is CASRTGTVNSPLHF. CDR3 nucleotide sequence: TGCGCCAGCAGAACCGGGACAGTTAATTCACCCCTCCACTTT. The entire variable domain, with the rest obtained from reference TRBV5-1 and TRBJ1-6, is as follows: KAGVTQTPRYLIKTRGQQVTLSCSPISGHRSVSWYQQTPGQGLQFLFEYFSETQRNKGNFPGRFSGRQFSNSRSEMNVSTLELGDSALYLCASRTGTVNSPLHFGNGTRLTVT.

V usage is TRBV4-2 and J usage is TRBJ1-6; D is unclear. This CDR3 spans 17 amino acids. V lost 4 bases and J lost 5, with 18 bases in between. Germline CDR1 and CDR2: LGHNA and YNFKEQ. The CDR3 region is CASSPLGNRMDNSPLHF. DNA for the CDR3: TGTGCCAGCAGCCCCCTCGGGAACCGTATGGATAATTCACCCCTCCACTTT.

The DNA of the CDR3 is TGTGCCAGCAGTGAAGCTGGGGGAGCTTTCTTT. Residues: CASSEAGGAFF. The rearrangement uses TRBV6-1 and TRBJ1-1, with TRBD1 as a possible D gene (5 bases). The V gene lost 0 bases and the J gene lost 10 bases, with 6 bases spanning the gap. Germline V gene lookup returns CDR1 MNHNS and CDR2 SASEGT. This CDR3 is built from 11 residues.

This clone was detected only once. The chain uses TRBV5-4 and TRBJ1-5; TRBD1 is a possible D gene (6 bases). Trimming removed 0 bases from V and 6 bases from J, with 13 bases in between. CDR3 length: 15 amino acids. Germline V gene sequence: CDR1 SGHNT, CDR2 YYREEE (reference sequence). CDR3 nucleotides: TGTGCCAGCAGCTTGGATGGGGGCGGGGTTCAGCCCCAGCATTTT. This encodes CASSLDGGGVQPQHF.

The genes are TRBV29-1 and TRBJ2-1; weak D call: TRBD2 (6 bases). The germline CDR1 and CDR2 sequences are SQVTM and ANQGSEA. This CDR3 region has 16 residues. V was trimmed by 2 bases and J by 8 bases, leaving 22 bases between them. This chain's CDR3 is CSVENIGRSFGDEQFF. For the CDR3, the DNA is TGCAGCGTTGAAAATATAGGGAGGAGTTTCGGCGATGAGCAGTTCTTC.

The V and J genes are TRBV6-5 and TRBJ1-1; no clear D gene. Trimming stripped 0 bases from V and 1 base from J, with 12 bases between. From germline, CDR1 is MNHEY and CDR2 SVGAGI. The CDR3 is made up of 16 amino acids. As DNA, the CDR3 is TGTGCCAGCAGTTACTCGTCCGGGAGTGGGAACACTGAAGCTTTCTTT. Its translation: CASSYSSGSGNTEAFF.

The rearrangement links TRBV11-1 to TRBJ2-3; weak D call: TRBD1 (5 bases). The CDR3 runs to 13 residues. Trimming took 2 bases from V and 6 from J, leaving 9 bases between them. The V gene's germline CDR1 is SGHAT and CDR2 FQDESV (reference sequence). The CDR3 DNA sequence: TGTGCCAGCAGCTTATCACAGGCGGATACGCAGTATTTT. Translating it yields CASSLSQADTQYF.

A single count supports this clone. The gene calls are TRBV28 and TRBJ1-4; unclear D gene. This CDR3 comprises 12 residues. Germline V lookup: CDR1 MDHEN, CDR2 SYDVKM. Trimming removed 7 bases at V and 5 bases at J, with 8 bases between. This CDR3 reads CASKGRNEKLFF. The CDR3, as DNA: TGTGCCAGCAAGGGCAGAAATGAAAAACTGTTTTTT.

The V call is TRBV7-2, the J call TRBJ1-1; D call uncertain. The V gene lost 5 bases and the J gene lost 5 bases, with 9 bases spanning the gap. Germline CDR1 SGHTA, CDR2 FQGNSA. This CDR3 is 12 amino acids long. This chain's CDR3 is CASSPDVTEAFF. DNA of the CDR3: TGTGCCAGCAGCCCGGATGTGACTGAAGCTTTCTTT.

Here the CDR3 reads CASSEEGDEQYF. CDR3 sequence (DNA): TGCGCCAGCAGTGAGGAAGGGGACGAGCAGTACTTC. V and J are TRBV10-2 and TRBJ2-7; D might be TRBD1 (5 bases). The length of the CDR3 is 12 residues. Deletions cut 2 bases from V and 5 bases from J, with 7 bases between. From germline, CDR1 is WSHSY and CDR2 SAAADI.

The chain uses TRBV2 and TRBJ1-2; D perhaps matches TRBD1 (5 bases). There are 12 residues in the CDR3. Trimming shortened V by 8 bases and J by 5 bases, and 12 bases separated the two germline ends. Per the germline V gene, CDR1 is SNHLY and CDR2 is FYNNEI. CDR3 sequence reads: CASAWGDYGYTF. The CDR3 DNA reads as TGTGCCAGCGCGTGGGGGGATTATGGCTACACCTTC. The whole variable domain, remainder taken from reference TRBV2 and TRBJ1-2, is EPEVTQTPSHQVTQMGQEVILRCVPISNHLYFYWYRQILGQKVEFLVSFYNNEISEKSEIFDDQFSVERPDGSNFTLKIRSTKLEDSAMYFCASAWGDYGYTFGSGTRLTVV.

This sequence joins TRBV9 and TRBJ2-5, with D uncertain. The CDR3 loop spans 13 amino acids. CDR1 is SGDLS and CDR2 is YYNGEE in the germline V gene. Between the trimmed V and J ends, which lost 1 base and 6 bases, there was a span of 10 bases. CDR3 sequence reads: CASSVTEGKTQYF. The CDR3 DNA sequence: TGTGCCAGCAGCGTAACGGAAGGCAAGACCCAGTACTTC.

The chain uses TRBV27 and TRBJ2-7; 9 bases are shared with TRBD2. The CDR3 sequence is 15 residues long. CDR1 and CDR2 from the germline V gene are MNHEY and SMNVEV (reference sequence). With V trimmed by 5 bases and J by 2 bases, 7 bases remained unmatched. CDR3 DNA: TGTGCCAGCAGTCTCAGCGGGAGGAACCCCTACGAGCAGTACTTC. This codes for CASSLSGRNPYEQYF.

The gene calls are TRBV9 and TRBJ1-5; TRBD1 matches 9 bases. The germline V gene encodes CDR1 SGDLS and CDR2 YYNGEE. Trimming took 4 bases from V and 4 from J; bases not matched to a gene: 6. The CDR3 has 15 amino acids. CDR3 sequence reads: CASSSGQGLNQPQHF. CDR3 coding DNA: TGTGCCAGCAGCTCCGGACAGGGGCTAAATCAGCCCCAGCATTTT.

This chain joins TRBV19 and TRBJ1-5; TRBD1 aligns across 9 bases. Looked up from germline, CDR1 is LNHDA and CDR2 is SQIVND (reference sequence). The CDR3 runs 18 residues. V was pared by 6 bases and J by 4 bases, with 16 bases of the junction left unmatched. The CDR3 sequence: CASSTHRSGTGSNQPQHF. CDR3 nucleotide sequence: TGTGCCAGTAGCACTCACCGATCCGGGACAGGGAGTAATCAGCCCCAGCATTTT.

DNA for the CDR3: TGCGCCAGCAGCTCCGGGACAGGGGGTGACACCGGGGAGCTGTTTTTT. It specifies CASSSGTGGDTGELFF. This chain links TRBV10-1 with TRBJ2-2; the match to TRBD1 covers 11 bases. The V gene's germline CDR1 is WNHNN and CDR2 SYGVQD (reference sequence). The J segment lost 3 bases and the V segment lost 6 bases, leaving 6 bases of the junction unmatched. This CDR3 contains 16 residues.

This clone appeared once. The V and J genes are TRBV3-1 (or the pseudogene TRBV3-2) and TRBJ2-7, with D possibly TRBD1 on 6 matching bases. Germline loops: CDR1 LGHDT, CDR2 YNNKEL (reference sequence). This CDR3 contains 14 residues. V lost 1 base to trimming and J lost 1 base, with 8 bases between them. CDR3 sequence (DNA): TGTGCCAGCAGCCAAGCAGGGGCATCCTACGAGCAGTACTTC. Translated, it gives CASSQAGASYEQYF.

The chain joins TRBV5-5 to TRBJ2-6, with D unclear. Deletions cut 0 bases from V and 4 bases from J, with 2 bases between. The length of the CDR3 is 13 residues. CDR1 SGHKS and CDR2 YYEKEE come from the germline V gene (reference sequence). The CDR3: CASSLAGANVLTF. The CDR3 DNA sequence: TGTGCCAGCAGCTTGGCCGGGGCCAACGTCCTGACTTTC.

The chain couples TRBV2 to TRBJ2-3; D is possibly TRBD2 (6 bases). The length of the CDR3 is 14 residues. V was cut by 10 bases and J by 2 bases, with 16 bases left in between. Germline V lookup: CDR1 SNHLY, CDR2 FYNNEI. CDR3 residues: CATLGGRITDTQYF. Here the CDR3 DNA reads TGTGCCACCCTGGGAGGTAGAATCACAGATACGCAGTATTTT.

V usage is TRBV18 and J usage is TRBJ1-1; D is uncertain. V was clipped by 3 bases and J by 4 bases, with 15 bases between them. Germline-derived CDR1 and CDR2 are KGHSH and LQKENI. The CDR3 extends over 15 amino acids. As DNA, the CDR3 is TGTGCCAGCTCACCTCAGACGCGGACGGGCACTGAAGCTTTCTTT. Protein: CASSPQTRTGTEAFF.

The rearrangement joins TRBV6-1 to TRBJ1-1; no definite D call. The length of the CDR3 is 16 residues. The V gene's germline CDR1 is MNHNS and CDR2 SASEGT. Deletions cut 0 bases from V and 6 bases from J, with 17 bases between. CDR3 in DNA: TGTGCCAGCAGTGAAGCGCTTCGGGTGAGGAGCTCTGAAGCTTTCTTT. Translating it yields CASSEALRVRSSEAFF.

This sequence joins TRBV15 and TRBJ1-5; tentatively, D is TRBD1 (6 bases). CDR3 length: 17 residues. Germline CDR1 is LNHNV and CDR2 is YYDKDF (reference sequence). V was pared by 11 bases and J by 2 bases, with 25 bases between. Written as DNA, the CDR3 is TGTGCCTCAGGCCCGACAGGCGTGGGTTGGGGCAATCAGCCCCAGCATTTT. It translates to CASGPTGVGWGNQPQHF. Looking up the rest from reference TRBV15 and TRBJ1-5 gives the full variable domain: DAMVIQNPRYQVTQFGKPVTLSCSQTLNHNVMYWYQQKSSQAPKLLFHYYDKDFNNEADTPDNFQSRRPNTSFCFLDIRSPGLGDTAMYLCASGPTGVGWGNQPQHFGDGTRLSIL.

The V call is TRBV28, the J call TRBJ2-3, with TRBD1 matching 9 bases. J lost 5 bases, V lost 4 bases, and 7 bases had no gene match. Germline CDR1 and CDR2: MDHEN and SYDVKM. This CDR3 has 15 amino acids. As DNA, the CDR3 is TGTGCCAGCAGTTATACGGACAGGGGTCAAGATACGCAGTATTTT. This encodes CASSYTDRGQDTQYF.

The chain recombines TRBV6-5 with TRBJ2-7; 8 nucleotides agree with TRBD2. V trimming: 8 bases; J trimming: 7 bases; junction bases outside the gene matches: 10. The CDR3 is 13 residues long. Germline lookup yields CDR1 MNHEY and CDR2 SVGAGI. The CDR3 region is CASRAGASGEQYF. CDR3 DNA: TGTGCCAGCCGAGCGGGAGCCTCGGGAGAGCAGTACTTC.

For the CDR3, the DNA is TGTGCCAGCTCACCGCTCGGACAGGGGCAAGGTGAAAAACTGTTTTTT. It translates to CASSPLGQGQGEKLFF. The chain uses TRBV18 and TRBJ1-4; 9 bases line up with TRBD1. The J segment lost 7 bases and the V segment lost 3 bases, leaving 9 bases of the junction unmatched. Germline V gene sequence: CDR1 KGHSH, CDR2 LQKENI. The CDR3 loop spans 16 amino acids.

The V call is TRBV29-1, the J call TRBJ1-2; 7 nucleotides agree with TRBD1. The CDR3 contains 12 residues. The germline gives CDR1 SQVTM, CDR2 ANQGSEA. J lost 7 bases, V lost 6 bases, and 8 bases had no gene match. CDR3 sequence (DNA): TGCAGCGTCGACAGGGATTCAAGTGGCTACACCTTC. This encodes CSVDRDSSGYTF.

V is TRBV5-8 and J is TRBJ1-4, with no clear D. Germline assignment: CDR1 SGHTS and CDR2 YDEGEE. This CDR3 comprises 16 residues. Trimming shortened V by 0 bases and J by 0 bases, and 9 bases separated the two germline ends. The CDR3 reads CASSLGRLTTNEKLFF. The CDR3 DNA follows: TGTGCCAGCAGCTTGGGGCGACTAACAACTAATGAAAAACTGTTTTTT.